Listed below are T cell receptor beta chains from one sample, sequenced in a study of cytomegalovirus exposure and HLA in healthy donors. Repertoires were generated with immunoSEQ multiplex PCR, while TCRdb's copy carries only in-frame clones and drops some. The profile shows a few hundred thousand clones, 75% to 95% of them singletons. Input material: PBMCs. These receptors were collected from a woman between 18 and 30 years old in good health and CMV-seronegative. Both conserved end residues are part of each CDR3. D genes are given only for firm matches. Clone size appears in some rows only: once, few, many, or a class for an expanded clone.

clone_size j_call v_call d_call cdr3_aa cdr3_nt
. TRBJ1-1 TRBV30 . CAWNEGTVNTEAFF TGTGCCTGGAACGAGGGCACCGTGAACACTGAAGCTTTCTTT
once TRBJ2-7 TRBV4-2 TRBD2 CASSQLAGEAYEQYF TGTGCCAGCAGCCAACTAGCGGGAGAGGCCTACGAGCAGTACTTC
. TRBJ2-1 TRBV9 . CASSVKGAGSTHNEQFF TGTGCCAGCAGCGTAAAGGGGGCGGGAAGTACCCACAATGAGCAGTTCTTC
many TRBJ1-2 TRBV25-1 . CASSAQGIIYTF TGTGCCAGCAGTGCACAGGGTATAATCTACACCTTC
. TRBJ1-2 TRBV19 TRBD1 CASSVRQGAGGYTF TGTGCCAGTAGTGTCCGACAGGGGGCAGGTGGCTACACCTTC
. TRBJ2-1 TRBV29-1 . CSVGWTGAYNEQFF TGCAGCGTTGGTTGGACGGGGGCCTACAATGAGCAGTTCTTC
. TRBJ2-6 TRBV9 . CASSINRVTGANVLTF TGTGCCAGCAGCATAAACAGGGTAACCGGGGCCAACGTCCTGACTTTC
. TRBJ2-2 TRBV30 . CAWSAAGNTGELFF TGTGCCTGGAGCGCCGCGGGGAACACCGGGGAGCTGTTTTTT
. TRBJ1-4 TRBV2 TRBD1 CASSEGWTGTEKLFF TGTGCCAGCAGTGAGGGCTGGACAGGGACTGAAAAACTGTTTTTT
. TRBJ2-2 TRBV11-3 . CASSPRGWTGELFF TGTGCCAGCAGCCCCAGGGGATGGACCGGGGAGCTGTTTTTT
few TRBJ2-1 TRBV10-2 TRBD2 CASSLRKRETWDNEQFF TGCGCCAGCAGTCTCCGTAAGCGGGAGACTTGGGACAATGAGCAGTTCTTC
. TRBJ1-3 TRBV29-1 . CSVGQSSGNTIYF TGCAGCGTCGGACAAAGCTCTGGAAACACCATATATTTT
. TRBJ2-7 TRBV21-1 . CASSKLRGPYEQYF TGTGCCAGCAGCAAACTTAGAGGCCCCTACGAGCAGTACTTC
. TRBJ2-2 TRBV9 . CASSVTTSLAGELFF TGTGCCAGCAGCGTAACTACTAGTCTTGCCGGGGAGCTGTTTTTT
. TRBJ1-5 TRBV30 . CAWQGFPNQPQHF TGTGCCTGGCAGGGATTTCCTAATCAGCCCCAGCATTTT
once TRBJ1-1 TRBV11-2 . CASSLSQPGHTEAFF TGTGCCAGCAGCTTAAGTCAGCCAGGGCACACTGAAGCTTTCTTT
. TRBJ1-1 TRBV9 TRBD1 CASSEGGQGKAFF TGTGCCAGCAGCGAGGGGGGACAGGGAAAAGCTTTCTTT
few TRBJ1-4 TRBV19 . CASGHNRVSANEKLFF TGTGCCAGCGGACACAACAGGGTTTCAGCTAATGAAAAACTGTTTTTT
. TRBJ1-5 TRBV12-5 TRBD1 CASVLTGGHQPQHF TGTGCTAGTGTCCTGACAGGGGGACATCAGCCCCAGCATTTT
. TRBJ1-2 TRBV28 TRBD1 CATGTGTGVGDLYGYTF TGTGCCACCGGGACCGGGACAGGGGTAGGGGACTTGTATGGCTACACCTTC
. TRBJ2-5 TRBV11-2 . CASSTRGVQETQYF TGTGCCAGCAGCACGCGCGGGGTACAAGAGACCCAGTACTTC
. TRBJ1-5 TRBV30 TRBD1 CAWTPTGYLGQPQHF TGTGCCTGGACCCCGACAGGGTATCTTGGTCAGCCCCAGCATTTT
. TRBJ1-1 TRBV6-5 . CASRPRGAGTEAFF TGTGCCAGCAGACCCAGGGGCGCGGGCACTGAAGCTTTCTTT
. TRBJ1-2 TRBV6-1 TRBD1 CASRTTGGYTF TGTGCCAGCAGGACGACAGGGGGCTACACCTTC
. TRBJ2-5 TRBV27 TRBD2 CASSPPGLAGEETQYF TGTGCCAGCAGTCCCCCGGGACTAGCGGGAGAAGAGACCCAGTACTTC
. TRBJ2-7 TRBV5-1 . CASGGGGYYEQYF TGCGCCAGCGGGGGGGGCGGTTACTACGAGCAGTACTTC
. TRBJ2-2 TRBV27 TRBD1 CASSLFRTGGRTGELFF TGTGCCAGCAGTTTATTTAGGACAGGGGGCAGGACCGGGGAGCTGTTTTTT
. TRBJ1-1 TRBV6-1 TRBD1 CASSDGTALSNPIEAFF TGTGCCAGCAGTGACGGGACAGCTCTCAGTAATCCCATTGAAGCTTTCTTT
. TRBJ1-2 TRBV29-1 TRBD1 CSVVVRGRWRSYGYTF TGCAGCGTTGTTGTAAGGGGGCGGTGGCGAAGCTATGGCTACACCTTC
. TRBJ2-1 TRBV6-5 TRBD1 CASSYTPTGGDEQFF TGTGCCAGCAGTTACACCCCAACAGGGGGCGATGAGCAGTTCTTC
. TRBJ2-3 TRBV18 TRBD2 CASSPPLAGGTDTQYF TGTGCCAGCTCACCACCCCTAGCGGGAGGAACAGATACGCAGTATTTT
. TRBJ2-7 TRBV11-2 TRBD2 CASSLQRPSGSNSYEQYF TGTGCCAGCAGCCTCCAACGACCTAGCGGGAGTAACTCCTACGAGCAGTACTTC
. TRBJ2-7 TRBV5-4 TRBD2 CASSLTSVEPYEQYF TGTGCCAGCAGTTTGACTAGCGTTGAACCCTACGAGCAGTACTTC
. TRBJ2-7 TRBV7-3 . CASSPQAAGYYEQYF TGTGCCAGCAGCCCTCAAGCAGCGGGCTACTACGAGCAGTACTTC
. TRBJ2-3 TRBV19 TRBD2 CASSIGLAGWEDTQYF TGTGCCAGTAGTATAGGACTAGCGGGATGGGAAGATACGCAGTATTTT
. TRBJ2-1 TRBV6-5 TRBD1 CASSYRDRGNEQFF TGTGCCAGCAGTTACAGGGACAGGGGGAATGAGCAGTTCTTC
. TRBJ1-4 TRBV6-1 . CASSPGGSGEKLFF TGTGCCAGCAGCCCCGGCGGGTCTGGGGAAAAACTGTTTTTT
. TRBJ1-1 TRBV4-1 . CASSQDGGDYTEAFF TGCGCCAGCAGCCAAGATGGCGGAGATTACACTGAAGCTTTCTTT
. TRBJ2-4 TRBV27 . CASSLLGGKNIQYF TGTGCCAGCAGTTTATTAGGAGGGAAAAACATTCAGTACTTC
once TRBJ2-3 TRBV6-5 . CASPNREEGTDTQYF TGTGCCAGCCCAAATCGGGAAGAGGGCACAGATACGCAGTATTTT
few TRBJ2-7 TRBV7-2 . CASSLASSEVYEQYF TGTGCCAGCAGCTTAGCGTCCAGCGAGGTTTACGAGCAGTACTTC
. TRBJ2-7 TRBV28 TRBD1 CASTPYRDRAFEQYF TGTGCCAGCACCCCATACCGGGACAGGGCATTCGAGCAGTACTTC
. TRBJ2-5 TRBV2 TRBD1 CASGDRGFRETQYF TGTGCCAGCGGCGACAGGGGGTTTCGGGAGACCCAGTACTTC
. TRBJ1-5 TRBV27 . CASSLTQGTRRGHQPQHF TGTGCCAGCAGTTTGACCCAGGGGACTAGAAGAGGGCATCAGCCCCAGCATTTT
. TRBJ1-1 TRBV7-2 . CASSLDKDSVTTEAFF TGTGCCAGCAGCTTAGACAAGGACAGCGTTACTACTGAAGCTTTCTTT
. TRBJ2-7 TRBV30 . CAWKLSHLLHEQYF TGTGCCTGGAAGTTAAGTCACTTGCTCCACGAGCAGTACTTC
. TRBJ1-1 TRBV11-3 . CASSFLPNTEAFF TGTGCCAGCAGCTTTCTTCCCAACACTGAAGCTTTCTTT
. TRBJ1-2 TRBV30 TRBD1 CAWRLKGTGYQLLYGYTF TGTGCCTGGAGATTGAAGGGGACAGGGTATCAGTTATTGTATGGCTACACCTTC
. TRBJ1-2 TRBV18 . CASSPLQTEGYTF TGTGCCAGCTCACCACTACAGACAGAGGGCTACACCTTC